Below, 25 T cell receptor beta chains from the same sample are listed, as sequenced in a study of T-cell memory formation after mild COVID-19. Via MiXCR, TCRdb re-called the 5' RACE reads, giving one row per CDR3 protein. Among 300,000 to 350,000 distinct CDR3 sequences listed, just under 20% were seen once. What was sequenced was PBMCs or a T cell subset sorted from them (not recorded which). These receptors all stem from a man younger than 35 who had mild COVID-19 (a few samples of this study predate the infection). Cell type and time point are not known.

There are a few counts of this clonotype. V is TRBV29-1 and J is TRBJ1-5; D is perhaps TRBD1 (5 bases). CDR1 is SQVTM and CDR2 is ANQGSEA in the germline V gene. The ends were cut back, 6 bases at V and 2 bases at J, with 17 bases in the middle. The CDR3 has 15 amino acids. CDR3 residues: CSVAAGADGNQPQHF. The DNA for the CDR3 is TGCAGCGTCGCCGCCGGGGCGGATGGCAATCAGCCCCAGCATTTT. The full variable domain, completed using reference TRBV29-1 and TRBJ1-5, is SAVISQKPSRDICQRGTSLTIQCQVDSQVTMMFWYRQQPGQSLTLIATANQGSEATYESGFVIDKFPISRPNLTFSTLTVSNMSPEDSSIYLCSVAAGADGNQPQHFGDGTRLSIL.

The genes are TRBV6-2 or TRBV6-3 and TRBJ1-5, with D uncertain. CDR3 length: 14 residues. The germline CDR1 and CDR2 sequences are MNHEY and SVGEGT. Trimming left V 2 bases short and J 5 bases short, with 10 bases between. Written as DNA, the CDR3 is TGTGCCAGCAGTTACGACGACGCTTATCAGCCCCAGCATTTT. It encodes CASSYDDAYQPQHF.

This clonotype was counted between two and nine times. This rearrangement joins TRBV5-1 to TRBJ1-6, with 9 bases fitting TRBD1. The length of the CDR3 is 17 residues. Germline lookup yields CDR1 SGHRS and CDR2 YFSETQ. The V gene end was trimmed by 4 bases and the J gene end by 14 bases; junction bases not matched to a gene: 19. The CDR3 loop is CASSDPGQGPYGETLHF. The CDR3 bases are TGCGCCAGCAGCGACCCGGGACAGGGACCCTATGGTGAAACCCTCCACTTT. Supplemented by reference TRBV5-1 and TRBJ1-6, the full variable domain reads KAGVTQTPRYLIKTRGQQVTLSCSPISGHRSVSWYQQTPGQGLQFLFEYFSETQRNKGNFPGRFSGRQFSNSRSEMNVSTLELGDSALYLCASSDPGQGPYGETLHFGNGTRLTVT.

J is TRBJ2-3 and V is TRBV5-1; D ambiguous. Germline CDR1 and CDR2: SGHRS and YFSETQ. Between the trimmed V and J ends, which lost 4 bases and 7 bases, there was a span of 10 bases. The CDR3 sequence is 12 residues long. The CDR3 DNA reads as TGCGCCAGCAGCGTCGACTTACATACGCAGTATTTT. It is translated as CASSVDLHTQYF.

This clonotype was seen more than once but under ten times. The CDR3 loop is CASSFGTRNTGELFF. CDR3 nucleotide sequence: TGTGCCAGCAGCTTCGGGACTAGGAACACCGGGGAGCTGTTTTTT. V gene TRBV7-3 combines with J gene TRBJ2-2; 8 positions agree with TRBD2. This CDR3 region has 15 residues. The V gene's germline CDR1 is SGHTA and CDR2 FQGTGA. Unmatched junction bases numbered 1, after V lost 3 bases and J lost 1 base.

Only a few counts were recorded for this clonotype. A junction boundary mismatches the germline segment, possibly from a read error. The V gene is TRBV7-7, the J gene TRBJ2-2, with 8 bases matching TRBD1. Germline V lookup: CDR1 SSHAT, CDR2 FNYEAQ (reference sequence). The CDR3 is 16 amino acids. In nucleotides, the CDR3 is TGTGCTAGCAGCTCAACCCCAGGGGGCAAGGCCGGGGAGCTGTTTTTT. Translation gives CASSSTPGGKAGELFF. The whole variable domain, filled in from reference TRBV7-7 and TRBJ2-2, reads GAGVSQSPRYKVTKRGQDVTLRCDPISSHATLYWYQQALGQGPEFLTYFNYEAQPDKSGLPSDRFSAERPEGSISTLTIQRTEQRDSAMYRCASSSTPGGKAGELFFGEGSRLTVL.

This clonotype was recorded a few times. V and J are TRBV7-6 and TRBJ1-1; TRBD1 matches 7 bases. Looked up from germline, CDR1 is SGHVS and CDR2 is FNYEAQ. The CDR3 is 14 residues long. V lost 5 bases and J lost 0; bases outside the gene matches: 3. For the CDR3, the DNA is TGTGCCAGCAGCCCTGGACAGGTGAACACTGAAGCTTTCTTT. The encoded protein is CASSPGQVNTEAFF.

The chain carries TRBV5-1 and TRBJ2-3, with D possibly being TRBD2 (5 bases). This CDR3 spans 15 amino acids. Germline values: CDR1 SGHRS, CDR2 YFSETQ. Trimming removed 2 bases at V and 3 bases at J, with 13 bases between. The CDR3 reads CASSLGDRGTDTQYF. The CDR3 DNA is TGCGCCAGCAGCTTAGGCGATCGAGGGACAGATACGCAGTATTTT.

This clonotype showed up many times. V and J are TRBV29-1 and TRBJ2-3, with TRBD1 matching over 7 bases. CDR1 and CDR2 (germline): SQVTM, ANQGSEA. Germline trimming cut 6 bases from V and 5 bases from J; bases unmatched to any gene: 8. CDR3 length: 13 amino acids. This chain's CDR3 is CSVHRGSGDTQYF. The CDR3 bases are TGCAGCGTGCACAGGGGTTCGGGAGATACGCAGTATTTT.

This clonotype occurred many times. The chain recombines TRBV6-5 with TRBJ2-2; D not certain. The CDR3 is made up of 12 amino acids. Germline V gene lookup returns CDR1 MNHEY and CDR2 SVGAGI. V was shortened by 7 bases and J by 7 bases, with 10 bases between the two germline ends. This CDR3 is CASTPNNGELFF. DNA for the CDR3: TGTGCCAGCACTCCAAATAACGGGGAGCTGTTTTTT.

The chain carries TRBV10-3 and TRBJ2-1, with TRBD2 matching over 13 bases. This CDR3 is built from 19 residues. Germline loops: CDR1 ENHRY, CDR2 SYGVKD. Trimming took 4 bases from V and 3 from J; bases not matched to a gene: 12. The DNA of the CDR3 is TGTGCCATCAGTGTCACCGGGACTAGCGGGGAGCCTTTCTACAATGAGCAGTTCTTC. It encodes CAISVTGTSGEPFYNEQFF.

The chain is built from TRBV6-6 and TRBJ2-7; 7 bases are a match to TRBD1. This CDR3 spans 16 amino acids. Germline V lookup: CDR1 MNHNY, CDR2 SVGAGI (reference sequence). J gave up 0 bases and V 0 bases, and 5 bases lay outside the gene matches. CDR3 amino acids: CASSYSLDRSSYEQYV. The CDR3 bases are TGTGCCAGCAGTTACTCCTTGGACAGGAGCTCCTACGAGCAGTACGTC.

The gene calls are TRBV5-1 and TRBJ2-1; 8 bases agree with TRBD2. Germline CDR1 SGHRS, CDR2 YFSETQ. This CDR3 region has 14 residues. J lost 1 base, V lost 7 bases, and 4 bases had no gene match. DNA for the CDR3: TGCGCCAGCGCGAGCGGGGGTTCCTACAATGAGCAGTTCTTC. The encoded protein is CASASGGSYNEQFF.

The V call is TRBV4-3, the J call TRBJ2-7; 7 bases are a match to TRBD1. This CDR3 region has 15 residues. After removal of 1 base from V and 2 bases from J, the junction contained 5 bases not matched to a gene. Germline loops: CDR1 LGHNA, CDR2 YSLEER. Here the CDR3 reads CASSQGRDSPYEQYF. As DNA, the CDR3 is TGCGCCAGCAGCCAAGGAAGGGACAGCCCCTACGAGCAGTACTTC.

This clonotype showed up many times. This chain joins TRBV12-3 or TRBV12-4 and TRBJ1-2; TRBD1 is a possible D gene (6 bases). This CDR3 comprises 14 residues. V lost 5 bases, J lost 4 bases, and 14 bases lay in between. Written as DNA, the CDR3 is TGTGCCAGCAGTCCAGGGGAGGGACTCTATGGCTACACCTTC. Its translation: CASSPGEGLYGYTF.

This clonotype was seen a handful of times. The J gene is TRBJ1-5, the V gene TRBV27; 9 bases line up with TRBD1. The CDR3 spans 16 residues. Trimming removed 6 bases from V and 7 bases from J; junction bases left unmatched: 13. Germline assignment: CDR1 MNHEY and CDR2 SMNVEV (reference sequence). The CDR3 region has the DNA TGTGCCAGCAGAGGCCGGGACAGGGCAGGGCGGCAGCCCCAGCATTTT. Amino acid sequence: CASRGRDRAGRQPQHF.

V usage is TRBV18 and J usage is TRBJ2-7; perhaps TRBD1 as D (6 bases). V was pared by 2 bases and J by 5 bases, with 13 bases between. This CDR3 contains 14 residues. Germline V gene lookup returns CDR1 KGHSH and CDR2 LQKENI. The CDR3 protein is CASSPKTGRHEQYF. The CDR3, as DNA: TGTGCCAGCTCACCAAAGACAGGCCGTCACGAGCAGTACTTC.

CDR3 sequence (DNA): TGTGCCAGCAGCCGTGGGACTATGAACACCGGGGAGCTGTTTTTT. Translating it yields CASSRGTMNTGELFF. This rearrangement joins TRBV11-2 to TRBJ2-2, with 7 positions matching TRBD2. The junction had 4 bases not matched to a gene; V was cut back by 5 bases and J by 1 base. Germline V gene sequence: CDR1 SGHAT, CDR2 FQNNGV. The CDR3 totals 15 residues.

This clonotype was seen only a few times. DNA of the CDR3: TGTGCCAGCAGCCCAGAGGGAGGGCAAGATCAGCCCCAGCATTTT. As protein: CASSPEGGQDQPQHF. The chain is built from TRBV6-2 or TRBV6-3 and TRBJ1-5, with D unresolved. This CDR3 comprises 15 residues. Germline V gives CDR1 MNHEY, CDR2 SVGEGT. Trimming removed 6 bases at V and 5 bases at J, with 17 bases between.

The rearrangement uses TRBV29-1 and TRBJ2-1; 12 nucleotides line up with TRBD2. Germline V CDR1 and CDR2: SQVTM, ANQGSEA. The V segment lost 7 bases and the J segment 6 bases; nucleotides outside the gene matches: 7. The CDR3 loop spans 14 amino acids. The CDR3 coding sequence is TGCAGCGGGGGTGGGACTAGCGGGTTCAATGAGCAGTTCTTC. Translation: CSGGGTSGFNEQFF.

This sequence joins TRBV12-3 or TRBV12-4 and TRBJ1-2; 8 bases are shared with TRBD1. This CDR3 comprises 14 residues. J gave up 3 bases and V 4 bases, and 4 bases lay outside the gene matches. CDR3 protein: CASSSDRVYYGYTF. The CDR3 bases are TGTGCCAGCAGTTCGGACAGGGTGTACTATGGCTACACCTTC.

This clonotype was observed a few times. V gene TRBV3-1 combines with J gene TRBJ2-2; D is unresolved. The length of the CDR3 is 12 residues. V was clipped by 4 bases and J by 6 bases, with 6 bases between them. Germline values: CDR1 LGHDT, CDR2 YNNKEL (reference sequence). The CDR3 spells CASSPQSGELFF. The CDR3 coding sequence is TGTGCCAGCAGCCCCCAGTCCGGGGAGCTGTTTTTT.

This clonotype occurred many times. DNA for the CDR3: TGTGCCAGCAGCCAAACCGCGAGTAGGTCTGAAGCTTTCTTT. Encoded protein: CASSQTASRSEAFF. The chain carries TRBV3-1 and TRBJ1-1; D not certain. The V gene lost 2 bases and the J gene lost 6 bases, with 13 bases spanning the gap. CDR3 length: 14 amino acids. Germline lookup yields CDR1 LGHDT and CDR2 YNNKEL (reference sequence).

The J gene is TRBJ1-1, the V gene TRBV10-3; D possibly corresponds to TRBD1 (5 bases). V was pared by 2 bases and J by 1 base, with 8 bases between. Germline CDR1 and CDR2: ENHRY and SYGVKD. This CDR3 has 14 amino acids. DNA of the CDR3: TGTGCCATCAGTGAGATTGACAGGAACACTGAAGCTTTCTTT. Protein product: CAISEIDRNTEAFF.

The chain uses TRBV9 and TRBJ2-3; 9 bases align to TRBD1. Trimming at V came to 4 bases and at J to 3 bases, leaving 3 bases not matched to a gene. Germline-derived CDR1 and CDR2 are SGDLS and YYNGEE. The CDR3 runs 14 residues. The CDR3 loop reads CASSRDRETDTQYF. The CDR3 coding sequence is TGTGCCAGCAGCCGGGACAGGGAGACAGATACGCAGTATTTT.